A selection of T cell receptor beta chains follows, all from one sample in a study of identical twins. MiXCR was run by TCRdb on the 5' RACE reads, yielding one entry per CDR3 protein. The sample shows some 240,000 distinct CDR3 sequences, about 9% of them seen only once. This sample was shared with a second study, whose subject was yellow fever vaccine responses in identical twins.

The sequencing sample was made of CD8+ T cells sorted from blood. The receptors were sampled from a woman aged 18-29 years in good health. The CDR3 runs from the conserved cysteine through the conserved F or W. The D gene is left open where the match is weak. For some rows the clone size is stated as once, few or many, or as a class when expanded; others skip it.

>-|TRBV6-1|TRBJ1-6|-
TGTGCCAGCAGTGATCTGCCGGGACAATATAATTCACCCCTCCACTTT
CASSDLPGQYNSPLHF
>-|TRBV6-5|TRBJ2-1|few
TGTGCCAGCAGTTCCTCGGGGACACCCTCCTACAATGAGCAGTTCTTC
CASSSSGTPSYNEQFF
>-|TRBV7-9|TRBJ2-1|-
TGTGCCAGCAGCCACAATTCGGACAGTTACAATGAGCAGTTCTTC
CASSHNSDSYNEQFF
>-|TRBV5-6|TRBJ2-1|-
TGTGCCAGCAGCTTCTACAGGGCCTATGAGCAGTTCTTC
CASSFYRAYEQFF
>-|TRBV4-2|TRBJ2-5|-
TGTGCCAGCAGCCAAGAACAGACATCACAAGAGACCCAGTACTTC
CASSQEQTSQETQYF
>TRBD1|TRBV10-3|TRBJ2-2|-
TGTGCCATCAGTGACCTCAGGGGGCTAAACACCGGGGAGCTGTTTTTT
CAISDLRGLNTGELFF
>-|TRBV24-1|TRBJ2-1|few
TGTGCCACCAGTGACCTTGATAGTAAAGAGTTCTTC
CATSDLDSKEFF
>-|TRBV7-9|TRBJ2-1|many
TGTGCCAGCAGCGCCAGAGACGAGTCCTACAATGAGCAGTTCTTC
CASSARDESYNEQFF
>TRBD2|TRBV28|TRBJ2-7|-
TGTGCCAGCCTACTAGCGGGAGGGGGGTACGAGCAGTACTTC
CASLLAGGGYEQYF
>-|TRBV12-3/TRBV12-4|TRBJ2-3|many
TGTGCCAGCAGTTTCGATCCAGGTGGTAGCACAGATACGCAGTATTTT
CASSFDPGGSTDTQYF
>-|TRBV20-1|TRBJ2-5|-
TGCAGTGCTAGGGGTCGAGCACGGGAGACCCAGTACTTC
CSARGRARETQYF
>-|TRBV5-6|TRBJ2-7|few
TGTGCCAGCACCTCCTGGGGTTTGTACGAGCAGTACTTC
CASTSWGLYEQYF
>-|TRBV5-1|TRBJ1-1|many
TGCGCCAGCAGCTTGGGGACCGGGAACACTGAAGCTTTCTTT
CASSLGTGNTEAFF
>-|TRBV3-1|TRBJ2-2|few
TGTGCCAGCAGCCAAGTTGGGAGAAGCGGTGACACCGGGGAGCTGTTTTTT
CASSQVGRSGDTGELFF
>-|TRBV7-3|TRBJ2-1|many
TGTGCCAGCAGCTCAAATAACGACAATGAGCAGTTCTTC
CASSSNNDNEQFF
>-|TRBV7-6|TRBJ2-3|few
TGTGCCAGCAGCTTTCGAGCCGGTGCAGATACGCAGTATTTT
CASSFRAGADTQYF
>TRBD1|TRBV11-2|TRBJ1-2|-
TGTGCCAGCAGCTTAGGGACAGGGTACACCTTC
CASSLGTGYTF
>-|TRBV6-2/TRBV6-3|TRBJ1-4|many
TGTGCCAGCAGTTACTCGATCTCGGGGAGTGTAAAACTGTTTTTT
CASSYSISGSVKLFF
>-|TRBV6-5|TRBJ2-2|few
TGTGCCAGCAGTTACTCGCAGAATTTTCGGGAGCTGTTTTTT
CASSYSQNFRELFF
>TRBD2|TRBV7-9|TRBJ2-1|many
TGTGCCAGCAGCTTCGGCGGGAGGATTGATGAGCAGTTCTTC
CASSFGGRIDEQFF
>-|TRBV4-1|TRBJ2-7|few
TGCGCCAGCAGCCAAGTGTCTGACGAGCAGTACTTC
CASSQVSDEQYF
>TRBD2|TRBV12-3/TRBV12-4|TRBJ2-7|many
TGTGCCAGCAGTGAACGGGGACTAGCGGGAAACGAGCAGTACTTC
CASSERGLAGNEQYF
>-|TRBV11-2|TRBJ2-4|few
TGTGCCAGCAGGGGGGGGCCAATGGGGGCCAAAAACATTCAGTACTTC
CASRGGPMGAKNIQYF
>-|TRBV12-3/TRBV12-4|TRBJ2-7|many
TGTGCCAGCAGTCGGGACATTTTGATGGGGCAGTACTTC
CASSRDILMGQYF